This T cell receptor (beta chain) is from a study of T cell repertoires in cytomegalovirus infection. Overall study results and limits: Dominant in the ex vivo response were TCR beta clonotypes restricted by HLA-C and specific for CMV. The study identified carriers of CMV plus the relevant HLA from cumulative public TCR beta family frequency.

One entry per CDR3 protein, called by TCRdb with MiXCR from the reads. The sample records 50,000 to 60,000 distinct CDR3 sequences, roughly a fifth being singletons. For this clonotype: The antigen is undetermined.

The sequence derives from a human donor in good health (CMV status not recorded). Some clones in this sample may be carry-over from other donors' samples. Sequenced here: CD8+ T cells from cultured PBMCs, sampled from culture after CMV antigen stimulation.

The CDR3 protein is CASSEFGQGAYEQYF. The CDR3 DNA reads TGTGCCAGCAGTGAATTTGGACAGGGGGCCTACGAGCAGTACTTC. The gene calls are TRBV6-1 and TRBJ2-7; TRBD1 aligns across 10 bases. V shed 2 bases, J shed 2 bases, and the junction held 3 bases outside the gene matches. CDR1 MNHNS and CDR2 SASEGT come from the germline V gene. The CDR3 sequence is 15 residues long.